These 8 T cell receptor beta chains were sequenced from one sample in a study of response to subunit inactivated influenza vaccine. One entry per CDR3 protein, called by TCRdb with MiXCR from the RT-PCR reads. The sample holds 500,000 to 700,000 distinct CDR3 sequences, under 25% seen once. The sample was also linked to a second study, of T cells expressing NK-cell markers. That investigation notes: TCR beta cDNA was made by 5'RACE template switching with UMIs.

The sequences come from CD4+ T cells sorted from PBMCs, collected less than 13 days after vaccination. These TCRs come from a man aged 50 or older who received an inactivated influenza vaccine.

The chain carries TRBV5-5 and TRBJ1-5, with 7 bases aligning to TRBD1. Trimming took 5 bases from V and 3 from J; bases not matched to a gene: 8. Germline V gene sequence: CDR1 SGHKS, CDR2 YYEKEE (reference sequence). CDR3 length: 15 residues. CDR3 region: CASSYGTANNQPQHF. The CDR3 coding sequence is TGTGCCAGCAGTTACGGGACAGCCAACAATCAGCCCCAGCATTTT.

This sequence joins TRBV14 and TRBJ2-2; tentatively, D is TRBD1 or TRBD2 (5 bases each). Germline CDR1 and CDR2: SGHDN and FVKESK. V was cut by 5 bases and J by 5 bases, with 12 bases left in between. CDR3 length: 14 amino acids. CDR3 sequence: CASSSGRRTGELFF. The CDR3 nucleotides are TGTGCCAGCAGCTCGGGACGTAGGACCGGGGAGCTGTTTTTT.

This sequence joins TRBV7-9 and TRBJ2-3; TRBD1 might be the D (6 bases). This CDR3 spans 15 amino acids. The V and J ends lost 5 bases and 4 bases respectively, with 16 bases between them. Per the germline V gene, CDR1 is SEHNR and CDR2 is FQNEAQ (reference sequence). DNA for the CDR3: TGTGCCAGCAGCCACATCCACAGGGCTCCAGATACGCAGTATTTT. Its translation: CASSHIHRAPDTQYF.

This clonotype was picked up a small number of times. V is TRBV5-6 and J is TRBJ2-7, with a tentative D call TRBD1 (6 bases). In germline, CDR1 is SGHDT, CDR2 YYEEEE. Trimming took off 1 base at V and 0 bases at J, with 14 bases between the two ends. The CDR3 is 16 amino acids. The CDR3 sequence is CASSLRTGTSSYEQYF. The CDR3 nucleotides read TGTGCCAGCAGCTTGAGAACCGGGACATCCTCCTACGAGCAGTACTTC.

The rearrangement links TRBV5-1 to TRBJ1-4; D not resolved. V lost 0 bases and J lost 3, with 12 bases in between. The germline gives CDR1 SGHRS, CDR2 YFSETQ. This CDR3 spans 16 amino acids. Written as DNA, the CDR3 is TGCGCCAGCAGCTTGGCCCTCGGCAGCTCTAATGAAAAACTGTTTTTT. It specifies CASSLALGSSNEKLFF. The variable domain in full, with the rest retrieved from reference TRBV5-1 and TRBJ1-4, is KAGVTQTPRYLIKTRGQQVTLSCSPISGHRSVSWYQQTPGQGLQFLFEYFSETQRNKGNFPGRFSGRQFSNSRSEMNVSTLELGDSALYLCASSLALGSSNEKLFFGSGTQLSVL.

V usage is TRBV6-5 and J usage is TRBJ2-2; D perhaps matches TRBD2 (5 bases). The CDR3 runs 16 residues. The ends were cut back, 4 bases at V and 4 bases at J, with 16 bases in the middle. Germline lookup yields CDR1 MNHEY and CDR2 SVGAGI. This CDR3 is CASSSTPDSVTGELFF. The CDR3 nucleotides read TGTGCCAGCAGTTCTACTCCGGACTCTGTCACCGGGGAGCTGTTTTTT.

This clonotype was observed a handful of times. The chain couples TRBV2 to TRBJ1-1, with a tentative D call TRBD1 (6 bases). The CDR3 runs 14 residues. V was trimmed by 5 bases and J by 8 bases, leaving 18 bases between them. Germline CDR1 and CDR2: SNHLY and FYNNEI. The CDR3 is CASSPQGLDGEAFF. CDR3 nucleotides: TGTGCCAGCAGTCCGCAGGGGTTGGACGGCGAAGCTTTCTTT.

This chain joins TRBV12-3 or TRBV12-4 and TRBJ2-2, with D possibly matching TRBD1 (5 bases). The CDR3 is 16 residues long. The V and J ends lost 5 bases and 0 bases respectively, with 13 bases between them. The CDR3 spells CASSPDRLANTGELFF. CDR3 coding DNA: TGTGCCAGCAGTCCCGACAGATTAGCGAACACCGGGGAGCTGTTTTTT.